This T cell receptor (beta chain) appears in the sequencing data of a study of CD8+ T cells in alopecia areata. Study-wide results and caveats: Especially in alopecia totalis/universalis, lesional scalp showed greater clonality than normal scalp did.

Alopecia areata patients gave lesional scalp punch biopsies and peripheral blood samples. From PBMCs, CD4+ and CD8+ T cells were sorted. The CDR3 runs 14 residues. Looked up from germline, CDR1 is SEHNR and CDR2 is FQNEAQ (reference sequence). The V gene end was trimmed by 5 bases and the J gene end by 5 bases; junction bases not matched to a gene: 1. Extracted from the samples, RNA was reverse transcribed into cDNA to serve as the sequencing template. The protocol was immunoSEQ multiplex PCR, while the TCRdb copy is restricted to in-frame clones and leaves out a portion. Of 200,000 or so clones listed, around 62% were seen once; the top ten hold less than 0.6%. A remark on this clone: Its antigen is unidentified.

The sample was CD4+ T cells sorted from blood, taken at week 0. The chain links TRBV7-9 to TRBJ1-6, with 9 bases fitting TRBD1. The origin of this receptor is a human donor with alopecia areata. CDR3 bases: TGTGCCAGCAGCCGACAGGGGGATAATTCACCCCTCCACTTT. It specifies CASSRQGDNSPLHF.